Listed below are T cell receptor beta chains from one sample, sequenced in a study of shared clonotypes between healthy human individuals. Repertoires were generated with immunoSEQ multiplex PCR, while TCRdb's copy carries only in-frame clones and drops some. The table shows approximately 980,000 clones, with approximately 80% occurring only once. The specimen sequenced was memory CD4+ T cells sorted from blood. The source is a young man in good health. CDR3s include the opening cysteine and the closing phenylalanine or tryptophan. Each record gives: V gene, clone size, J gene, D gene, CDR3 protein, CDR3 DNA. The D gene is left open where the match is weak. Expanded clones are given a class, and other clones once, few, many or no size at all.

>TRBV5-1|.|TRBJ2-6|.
CASSLEPQDSGANVLTF
TGCGCCAGCAGCTTGGAGCCCCAAGACTCTGGGGCCAACGTCCTGACTTTC
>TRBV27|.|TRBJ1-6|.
CASSPTRDRSPLHF
TGTGCCAGCAGCCCAACCCGTGACAGGTCACCCCTCCACTTT
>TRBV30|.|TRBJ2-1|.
CAWNPGGNNEQFF
TGTGCCTGGAACCCCGGCGGAAACAATGAGCAGTTCTTC
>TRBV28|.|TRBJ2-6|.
CATPASSGANVLTF
TGTGCCACCCCGGCGAGTTCTGGGGCCAACGTCCTGACTTTC
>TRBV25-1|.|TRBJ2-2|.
CASSDAGDRPNTGELFF
TGTGCCAGCAGTGATGCCGGGGATCGTCCGAACACCGGGGAGCTGTTTTTT
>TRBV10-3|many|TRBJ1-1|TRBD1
CAISDWQGARMNTEAFF
TGTGCCATCAGTGATTGGCAGGGGGCGCGGATGAACACTGAAGCTTTCTTT
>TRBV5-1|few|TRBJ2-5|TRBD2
CASSLLAGAGETQYF
TGCGCCAGCAGCTTACTAGCGGGGGCGGGAGAGACCCAGTACTTC
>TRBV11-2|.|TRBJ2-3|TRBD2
CASSLAGGPTDTQYF
TGTGCCAGCAGCTTGGCGGGAGGGCCAACAGATACGCAGTATTTT
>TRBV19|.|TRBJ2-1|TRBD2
CASSIGLAGYNEQFF
TGTGCCAGTAGTATAGGACTAGCGGGCTACAATGAGCAGTTCTTC
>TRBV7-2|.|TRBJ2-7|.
CASSLAGSYEQYF
TGTGCCAGCAGCCTTGCCGGGAGCTACGAGCAGTACTTC
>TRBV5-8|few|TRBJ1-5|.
CASSPLTVVQPQHF
TGTGCCAGCAGCCCTTTGACAGTAGTACAGCCCCAGCATTTT
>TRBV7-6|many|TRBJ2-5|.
CASSLEKDGTQYF
TGTGCCAGCAGCTTAGAAAAGGACGGGACCCAGTACTTC
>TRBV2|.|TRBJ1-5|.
CASSDDSNQPQHF
TGTGCCAGCAGTGACGATAGCAATCAGCCCCAGCATTTT
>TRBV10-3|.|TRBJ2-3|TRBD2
CAISGGATDTQYF
TGTGCCATCAGCGGGGGGGCGACAGATACGCAGTATTTT
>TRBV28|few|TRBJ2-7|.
CASSTGQSYEQYF
TGTGCCAGCAGTACCGGACAGTCCTACGAGCAGTACTTC
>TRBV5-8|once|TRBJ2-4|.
CASSLAMWGTIQYF
TGTGCCAGCAGCTTGGCAATGTGGGGCACCATTCAGTACTTC
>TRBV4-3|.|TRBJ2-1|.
CASSQELYNEQFF
TGCGCCAGCAGCCAAGAGTTATACAATGAGCAGTTCTTC
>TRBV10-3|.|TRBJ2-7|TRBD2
CATQQRGGDYEQYF
TGTGCCACCCAGCAGCGGGGGGGGGACTACGAGCAGTACTTC
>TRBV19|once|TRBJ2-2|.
CASSIEDGALLNTGELFF
TGTGCCAGTAGTATAGAGGATGGGGCGCTATTAAACACCGGGGAGCTGTTTTTT
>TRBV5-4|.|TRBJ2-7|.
CASSLGGTVSSYEQYF
TGTGCCAGCAGCTTGGGAGGGACGGTGAGCTCCTACGAGCAGTACTTC
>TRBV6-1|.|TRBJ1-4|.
CASSAGSRNEKLFF
TGTGCCAGCAGCGCCGGGTCCCGTAATGAAAAACTGTTTTTT
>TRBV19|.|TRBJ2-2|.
CASSDYTGELFF
TGTGCCAGTAGCGACTACACCGGGGAGCTGTTTTTT
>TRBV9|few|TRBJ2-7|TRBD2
CASSAGTSGRVEQYF
TGTGCCAGCAGCGCCGGGACTAGCGGGAGAGTCGAGCAGTACTTC
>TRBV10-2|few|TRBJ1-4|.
CASSERVGKLFF
TGCGCCAGCAGTGAGAGGGTCGGGAAACTGTTTTTT
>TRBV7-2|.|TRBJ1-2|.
CASSLGDGTYGYTF
TGTGCCAGCAGCTTAGGGGACGGCACGTATGGCTACACCTTC
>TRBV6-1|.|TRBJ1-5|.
CASSETPRGAQHF
TGTGCCAGCAGTGAGACCCCCCGGGGGGCCCAGCATTTT